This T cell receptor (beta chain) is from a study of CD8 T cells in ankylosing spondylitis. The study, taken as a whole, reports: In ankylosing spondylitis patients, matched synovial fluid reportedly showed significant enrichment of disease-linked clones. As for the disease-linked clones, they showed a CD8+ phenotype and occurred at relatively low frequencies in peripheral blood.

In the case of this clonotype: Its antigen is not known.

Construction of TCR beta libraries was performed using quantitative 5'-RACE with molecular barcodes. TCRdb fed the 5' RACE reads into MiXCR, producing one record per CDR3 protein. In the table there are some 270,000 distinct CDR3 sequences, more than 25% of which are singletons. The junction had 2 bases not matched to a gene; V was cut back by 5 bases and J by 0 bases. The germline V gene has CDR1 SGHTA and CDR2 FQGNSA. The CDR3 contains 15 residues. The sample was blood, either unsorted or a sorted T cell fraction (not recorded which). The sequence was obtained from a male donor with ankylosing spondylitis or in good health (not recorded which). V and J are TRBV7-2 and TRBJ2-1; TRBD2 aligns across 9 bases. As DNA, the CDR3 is TGTGCCAGCAGCCGAGCGGGGGGCTCCTACAATGAGCAGTTCTTC. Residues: CASSRAGGSYNEQFF.